The 16 T cell receptor beta chains below were found in one sample sequenced in a study of metastatic and nonmetastatic thyroid tumors. There were no patients who had received any treatment before thyroid surgery. TCRdb reprocessed the PCR reads via MiXCR. The sample records about 21,000 clones, around 16% being singletons. The specimen was blood. The receptors here all came from a male donor with papillary thyroid cancer or a benign thyroid nodule (not recorded which). Some clones in this sample may be carry-over from other donors' samples.

This clone came up many times. The chain has TRBV12-3 or TRBV12-4 and TRBJ2-5; 7 nucleotides agree with TRBD2. The CDR3 extends over 17 amino acids. The trim removed 7 bases at V and 4 bases at J, leaving 18 bases unmatched. Here the CDR3 reads CASTSYRWGEGRETQYF. Here the CDR3 DNA reads TGTGCCAGCACCTCCTATCGGTGGGGGGAGGGTCGAGAGACCCAGTACTTC.

This clone was recorded at least ten times. The genes are TRBV29-1 and TRBJ1-1; 8 positions agree with TRBD1. The CDR3 spans 15 residues. Germline CDR1 and CDR2: SQVTM and ANQGSEA. The V and J ends lost 0 bases and 5 bases, in that order; junction bases with no gene match: 8. The CDR3 DNA sequence: TGCAGCGTTGAAGATTTCCGGACAGGGAAGACTGAAGCTTTCTTT. Translated: CSVEDFRTGKTEAFF.

This clone was counted at least ten times. V is TRBV28 and J is TRBJ2-2; 11 nucleotides match TRBD1. The germline V gene has CDR1 MDHEN and CDR2 SYDVKM. The CDR3 sequence is 16 residues long. The V gene end was trimmed by 1 base and the J gene end by 4 bases; junction bases not matched to a gene: 2. CDR3 amino acids: CASSLLGTGGTGELFF. Written as DNA, the CDR3 is TGTGCCAGCAGTTTATTAGGGACAGGGGGCACCGGGGAGCTGTTTTTT.

This clone was counted many times. This clone may be a read error of a much larger clone one base away. The chain links TRBV2 to TRBJ1-6; a weak D match, TRBD1 (6 bases). CDR3 length: 14 amino acids. From germline, CDR1 is SNHLY and CDR2 FYNNEI. The CDR3 here is CAGSGAGDNSPLHF. The CDR3 coding sequence is TGTGCCGGCAGTGGGGCAGGGGATAATTCACCCCTCCACTTT. Based on the CDR3 plus reference TRBV2 and TRBJ1-6, the full variable domain is EPEVTQTPSHQVTQMGQEVILRCVPISNHLYFYWYRQILGQKVEFLVSFYNNEISEKSEIFDDQFSVERPDGSNFTLKIRSTKLEDSAMYFCAGSGAGDNSPLHFGNGTRLTVT.

The chain employs TRBV30 and TRBJ1-6; 9 bases are a match to TRBD1. This CDR3 contains 15 residues. The V and J ends lost 0 bases and 8 bases, in that order; junction bases with no gene match: 5. Germline CDR1 reads GTSNPN; CDR2 reads SVGIG (reference sequence). The CDR3 DNA sequence: TGTGCCTGGAGTGTACGCGGGGACAGGGATTCACCCCTCCACTTT. As protein: CAWSVRGDRDSPLHF. Variable domain in full (rest from reference TRBV30 and TRBJ1-6): SQTIHQWPATLVQPVGSPLSLECTVEGTSNPNLYWYRQAAGRGLQLLFYSVGIGQISSEVPQNLSASRPQDRQFILSSKKLLLSDSGFYLCAWSVRGDRDSPLHFGNGTRLTVT.

The chain combines TRBV5-1 with TRBJ2-6, with 10 bases identical to TRBD1. CDR1 is SGHRS, CDR2 YFSETQ, per germline. The CDR3 consists of 16 residues. Trimming cost V 7 bases and J 8 bases; bases outside gene matches: 12. The CDR3 protein is CASERTGGSVSNVLTF. CDR3 nucleotides: TGCGCCAGCGAGCGGACAGGGGGTTCTGTGTCCAACGTCCTGACTTTC.

This clone was observed a few times. At one boundary the junction diverges from the germline segment, which might be a read error. The DNA of the CDR3 is TGTGCCAGCAGTGGACTATCGGGGGGCACAGGTACGCAGTATTTT. This gives the protein CASSGLSGGTGTQYF. This chain joins TRBV6-4 and TRBJ2-3; possibly TRBD2 for D (7 bases). The CDR3 contains 15 residues. Germline V gene lookup returns CDR1 MRHNA and CDR2 SNTAGT.

This clone was observed a few times. This chain links TRBV2 with TRBJ2-7, with D maybe TRBD1 (6 bases). The CDR3 spans 13 residues. Trimming shortened V by 6 bases and J by 0 bases, and 9 bases separated the two germline ends. Germline V gene sequence: CDR1 SNHLY, CDR2 FYNNEI. DNA of the CDR3: TGTGCCAGCAGAGGGGACATCTCCTACGAGCAGTACTTC. Translated: CASRGDISYEQYF.

This clone is categorized as medium-sized. CDR3 residues: CASRDPGSYEQYF. In DNA form, the CDR3 reads TGTGCCAGTAGAGACCCAGGCTCCTACGAGCAGTACTTC. This chain links TRBV19 with TRBJ2-7; D gene unclear. CDR1 is LNHDA and CDR2 is SQIVND in the germline V gene (reference sequence). V lost 6 bases and J lost 0, with 9 bases in between. CDR3 length equals 13 residues.

This clone was picked up many times. This rearrangement joins TRBV11-3 to TRBJ1-3; D gene uncertain. CDR1 SGHNT and CDR2 YENEEA come from the germline V gene. This CDR3 comprises 16 residues. The V end lost 5 bases, the J end lost 4 bases, and 18 bases lay between the germline ends. CDR3 amino acids: CASSPLDGSNGNTIYF. The CDR3 DNA reads as TGTGCCAGCAGCCCCCTAGACGGATCCAACGGAAACACCATATATTTT.

This clone was recorded at least ten times. Mismatch with germline at one junction end may stem from a read error. Here the CDR3 DNA reads TGTGCTAGTGGTGTCTGGACAGGGCCGCGCAACCAGCCCCAGCATTTT. As protein: CASGVWTGPRNQPQHF. V usage is TRBV12-5 and J usage is TRBJ1-5, with TRBD1 matching over 8 bases. The CDR3 runs to 16 residues. The germline V gene has CDR1 LGHNT and CDR2 FRNRAP.

This clone came up a few times. The chain couples TRBV10-3 to TRBJ2-7, with D possibly matching TRBD1 (6 bases). The CDR3 totals 13 residues. V was clipped by 4 bases and J by 0 bases, with 7 bases between them. Germline CDR1 reads ENHRY; CDR2 reads SYGVKD. Written as DNA, the CDR3 is TGTGCCATCAGTGGGACAGACTCCTACGAGCAGTACTTC. Its translation: CAISGTDSYEQYF.

The chain couples TRBV7-3 to TRBJ2-3; perhaps TRBD2 as D (6 bases). CDR1 is SGHTA, CDR2 FQGTGA, per germline. The CDR3 runs 15 residues. V lost 1 base and J lost 6, with 14 bases in between. In DNA form, the CDR3 reads TGTGCCAGCAGCTTAAATAGCGGCCCCCACGATACGCAGTATTTT. Amino acid sequence: CASSLNSGPHDTQYF.

This clone was detected ten times or more. The chain carries TRBV5-1 and TRBJ1-4, with D tentatively TRBD1 (6 bases). V gave up 4 bases and J gave up 6 bases, with 10 bases separating them. CDR1 and CDR2 from the germline V gene are SGHRS and YFSETQ. CDR3 length: 13 amino acids. CDR3 DNA sequence: TGCGCCAGCAGCGACAGGAGGGATGAAAAACTGTTTTTT. It is translated as CASSDRRDEKLFF.

This chain uses TRBV11-2 with TRBJ2-3; 7 positions agree with TRBD1. This CDR3 has 18 residues. CDR1 SGHAT and CDR2 FQNNGV come from the germline V gene. V gave up 5 bases and J gave up 2 bases; unmatched junction bases: 16. In nucleotides, the CDR3 is TGTGCCAGCAGCCCCCAATACTTGGACAGGCTCCTCACAGATACGCAGTATTTT. Its translation is CASSPQYLDRLLTDTQYF.

This clone showed up many times. The chain combines TRBV7-9 with TRBJ1-2; 9 bases are a match to TRBD1. The J segment lost 6 bases and the V segment lost 5 bases, leaving 7 bases of the junction unmatched. The CDR3 consists of 14 residues. The germline V gene encodes CDR1 SEHNR and CDR2 FQNEAQ (reference sequence). The CDR3 DNA reads as TGTGCCAGCAGCCAACTGACAGGGGGTAATGGCTACACCTTC. Its translation: CASSQLTGGNGYTF. The full variable domain, with the rest looked up from reference TRBV7-9 and TRBJ1-2, is DTGVSQNPRHKITKRGQNVTFRCDPISEHNRLYWYRQTLGQGPEFLTYFQNEAQLEKSRLLSDRFSAERPKGSFSTLEIQRTEQGDSAMYLCASSQLTGGNGYTFGSGTRLTVV.